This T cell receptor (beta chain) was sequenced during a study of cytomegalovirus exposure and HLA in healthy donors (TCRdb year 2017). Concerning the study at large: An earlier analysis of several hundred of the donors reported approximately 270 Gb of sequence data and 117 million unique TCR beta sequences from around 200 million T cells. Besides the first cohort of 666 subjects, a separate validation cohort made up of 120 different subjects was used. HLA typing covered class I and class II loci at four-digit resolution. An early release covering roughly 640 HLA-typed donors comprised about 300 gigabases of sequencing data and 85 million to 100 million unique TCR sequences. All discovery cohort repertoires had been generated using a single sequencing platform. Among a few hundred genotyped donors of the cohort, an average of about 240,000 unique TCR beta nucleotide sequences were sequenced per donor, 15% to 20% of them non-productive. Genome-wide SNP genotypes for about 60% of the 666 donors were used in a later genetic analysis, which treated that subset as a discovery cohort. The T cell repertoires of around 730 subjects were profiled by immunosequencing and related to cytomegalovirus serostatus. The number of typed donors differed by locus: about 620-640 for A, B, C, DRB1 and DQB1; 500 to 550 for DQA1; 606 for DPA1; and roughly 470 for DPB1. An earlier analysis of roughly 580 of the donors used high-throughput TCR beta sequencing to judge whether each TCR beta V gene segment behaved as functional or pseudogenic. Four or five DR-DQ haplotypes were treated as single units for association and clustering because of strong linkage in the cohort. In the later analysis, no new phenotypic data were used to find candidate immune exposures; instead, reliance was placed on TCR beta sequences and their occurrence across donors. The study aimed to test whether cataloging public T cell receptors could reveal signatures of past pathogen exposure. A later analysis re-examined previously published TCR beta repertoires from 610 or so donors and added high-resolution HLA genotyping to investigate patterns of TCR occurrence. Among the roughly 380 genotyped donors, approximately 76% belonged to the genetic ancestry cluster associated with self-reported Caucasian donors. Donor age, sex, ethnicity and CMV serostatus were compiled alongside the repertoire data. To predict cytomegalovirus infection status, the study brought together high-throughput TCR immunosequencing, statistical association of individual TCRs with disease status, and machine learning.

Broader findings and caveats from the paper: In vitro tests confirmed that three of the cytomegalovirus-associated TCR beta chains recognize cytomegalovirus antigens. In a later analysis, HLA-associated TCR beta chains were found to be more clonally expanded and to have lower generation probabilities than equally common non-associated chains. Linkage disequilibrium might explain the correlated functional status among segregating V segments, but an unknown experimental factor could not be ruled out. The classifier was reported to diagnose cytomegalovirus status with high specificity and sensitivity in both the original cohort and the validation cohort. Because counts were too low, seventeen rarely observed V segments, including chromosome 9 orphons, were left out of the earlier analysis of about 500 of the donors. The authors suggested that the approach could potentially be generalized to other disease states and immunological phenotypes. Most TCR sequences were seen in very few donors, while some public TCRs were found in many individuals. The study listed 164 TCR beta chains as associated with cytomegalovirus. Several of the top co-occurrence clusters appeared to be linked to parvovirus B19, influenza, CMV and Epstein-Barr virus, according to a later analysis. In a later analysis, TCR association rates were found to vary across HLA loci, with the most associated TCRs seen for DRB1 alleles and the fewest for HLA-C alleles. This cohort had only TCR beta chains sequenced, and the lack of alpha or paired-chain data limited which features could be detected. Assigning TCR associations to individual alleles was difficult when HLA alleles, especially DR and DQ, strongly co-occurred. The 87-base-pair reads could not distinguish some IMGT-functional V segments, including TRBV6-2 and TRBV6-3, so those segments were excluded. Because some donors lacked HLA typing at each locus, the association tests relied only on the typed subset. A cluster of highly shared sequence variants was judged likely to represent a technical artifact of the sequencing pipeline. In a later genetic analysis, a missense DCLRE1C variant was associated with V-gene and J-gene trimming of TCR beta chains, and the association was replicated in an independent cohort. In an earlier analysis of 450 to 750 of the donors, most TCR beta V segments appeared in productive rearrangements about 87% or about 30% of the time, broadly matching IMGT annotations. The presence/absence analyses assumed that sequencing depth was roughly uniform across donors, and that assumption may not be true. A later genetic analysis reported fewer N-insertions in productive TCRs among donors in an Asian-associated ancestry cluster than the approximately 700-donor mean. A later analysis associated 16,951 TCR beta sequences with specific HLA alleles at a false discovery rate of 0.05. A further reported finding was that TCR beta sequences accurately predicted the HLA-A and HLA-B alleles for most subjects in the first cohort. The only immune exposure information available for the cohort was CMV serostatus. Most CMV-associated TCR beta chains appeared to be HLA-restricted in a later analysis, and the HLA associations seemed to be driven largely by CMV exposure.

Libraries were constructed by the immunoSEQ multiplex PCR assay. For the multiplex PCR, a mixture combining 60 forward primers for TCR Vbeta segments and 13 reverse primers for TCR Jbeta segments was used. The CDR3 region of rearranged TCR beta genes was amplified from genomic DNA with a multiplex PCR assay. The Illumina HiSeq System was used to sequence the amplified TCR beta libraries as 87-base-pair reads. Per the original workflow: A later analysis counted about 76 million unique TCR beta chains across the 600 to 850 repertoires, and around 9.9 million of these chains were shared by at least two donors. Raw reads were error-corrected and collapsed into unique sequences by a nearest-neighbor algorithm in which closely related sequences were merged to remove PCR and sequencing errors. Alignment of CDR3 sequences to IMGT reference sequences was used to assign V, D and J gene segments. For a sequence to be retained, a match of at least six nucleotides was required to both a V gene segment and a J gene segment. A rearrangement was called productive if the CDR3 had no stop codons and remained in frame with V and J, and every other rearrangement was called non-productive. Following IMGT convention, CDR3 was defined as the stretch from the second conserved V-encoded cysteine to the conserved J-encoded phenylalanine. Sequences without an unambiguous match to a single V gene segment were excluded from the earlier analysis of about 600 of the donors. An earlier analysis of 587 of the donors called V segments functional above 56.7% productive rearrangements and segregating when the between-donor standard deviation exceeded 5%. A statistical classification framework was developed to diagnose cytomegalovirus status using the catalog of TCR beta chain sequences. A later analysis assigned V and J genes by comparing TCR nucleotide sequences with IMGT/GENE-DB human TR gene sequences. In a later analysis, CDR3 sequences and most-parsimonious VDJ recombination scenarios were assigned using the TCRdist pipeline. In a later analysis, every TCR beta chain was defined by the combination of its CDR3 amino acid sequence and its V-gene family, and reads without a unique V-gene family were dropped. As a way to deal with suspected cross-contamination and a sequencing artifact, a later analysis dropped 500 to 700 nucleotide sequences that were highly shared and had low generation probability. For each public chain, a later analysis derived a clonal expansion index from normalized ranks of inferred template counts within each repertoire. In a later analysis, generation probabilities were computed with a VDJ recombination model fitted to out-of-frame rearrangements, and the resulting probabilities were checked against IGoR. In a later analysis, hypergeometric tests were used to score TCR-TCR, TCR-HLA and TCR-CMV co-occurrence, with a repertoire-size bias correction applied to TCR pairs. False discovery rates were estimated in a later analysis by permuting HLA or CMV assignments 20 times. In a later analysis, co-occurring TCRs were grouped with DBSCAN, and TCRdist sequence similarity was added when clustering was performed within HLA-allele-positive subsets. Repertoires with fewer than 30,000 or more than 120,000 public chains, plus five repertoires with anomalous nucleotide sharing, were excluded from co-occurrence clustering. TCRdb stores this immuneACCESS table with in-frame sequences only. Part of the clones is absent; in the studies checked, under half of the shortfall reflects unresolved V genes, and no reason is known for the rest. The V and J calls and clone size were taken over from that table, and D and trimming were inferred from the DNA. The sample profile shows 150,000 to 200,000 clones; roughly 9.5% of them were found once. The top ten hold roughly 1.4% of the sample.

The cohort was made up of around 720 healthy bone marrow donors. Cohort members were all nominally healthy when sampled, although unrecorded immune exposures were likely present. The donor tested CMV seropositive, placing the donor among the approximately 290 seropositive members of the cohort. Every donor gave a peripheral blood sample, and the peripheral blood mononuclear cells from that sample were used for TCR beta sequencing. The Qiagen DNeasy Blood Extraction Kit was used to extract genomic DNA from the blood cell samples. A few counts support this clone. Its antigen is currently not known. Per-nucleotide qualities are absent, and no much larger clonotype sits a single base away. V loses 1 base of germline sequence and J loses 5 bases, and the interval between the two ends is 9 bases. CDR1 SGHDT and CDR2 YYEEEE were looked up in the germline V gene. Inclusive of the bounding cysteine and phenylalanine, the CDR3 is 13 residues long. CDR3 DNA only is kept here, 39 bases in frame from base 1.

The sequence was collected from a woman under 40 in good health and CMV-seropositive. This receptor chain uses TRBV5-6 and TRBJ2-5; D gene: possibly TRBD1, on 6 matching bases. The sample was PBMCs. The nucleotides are TGTGCCAGCAGCTTGAGGGGGTCGGAGACCCAGTACTTC. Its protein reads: CASSLRGSETQYF. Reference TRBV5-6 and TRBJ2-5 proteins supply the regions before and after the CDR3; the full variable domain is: DAGVTQSPTHLIKTRGQQVTLRCSPKSGHDTVSWYQQALGQGPQFIFQYYEEEERQRGNFPDRFSGHQFPNYSSELNVNALLLGDSALYLCASSLRGSETQYFGPGTRLLVL.